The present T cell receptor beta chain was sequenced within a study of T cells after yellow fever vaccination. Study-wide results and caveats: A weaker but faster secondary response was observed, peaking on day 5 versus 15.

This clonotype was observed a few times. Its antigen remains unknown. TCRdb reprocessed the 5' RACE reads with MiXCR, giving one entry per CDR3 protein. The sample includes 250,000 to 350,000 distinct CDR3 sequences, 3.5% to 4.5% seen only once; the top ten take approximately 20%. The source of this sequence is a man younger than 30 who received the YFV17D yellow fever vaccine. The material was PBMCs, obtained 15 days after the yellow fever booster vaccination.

The CDR3 is CASTPGGVMNTEAFF. The CDR3 bases are TGTGCCAGTACCCCTGGGGGGGTTATGAACACTGAAGCTTTCTTT. The V and J genes are TRBV9 and TRBJ1-1, with TRBD1 as a possible D gene (5 bases). Germline lookup yields CDR1 SGDLS and CDR2 YYNGEE. The CDR3 covers 15 residues. V lost 8 bases and J 0 bases, leaving 17 bases between the germline ends. Filled out from reference TRBV9 and TRBJ1-1, the complete variable domain reads DSGVTQTPKHLITATGQRVTLRCSPRSGDLSVYWYQQSLDQGLQFLIQYYNGEERAKGNILERFSAQQFPDLHSELNLSSLELGDSALYFCASTPGGVMNTEAFFGQGTRLTVV.